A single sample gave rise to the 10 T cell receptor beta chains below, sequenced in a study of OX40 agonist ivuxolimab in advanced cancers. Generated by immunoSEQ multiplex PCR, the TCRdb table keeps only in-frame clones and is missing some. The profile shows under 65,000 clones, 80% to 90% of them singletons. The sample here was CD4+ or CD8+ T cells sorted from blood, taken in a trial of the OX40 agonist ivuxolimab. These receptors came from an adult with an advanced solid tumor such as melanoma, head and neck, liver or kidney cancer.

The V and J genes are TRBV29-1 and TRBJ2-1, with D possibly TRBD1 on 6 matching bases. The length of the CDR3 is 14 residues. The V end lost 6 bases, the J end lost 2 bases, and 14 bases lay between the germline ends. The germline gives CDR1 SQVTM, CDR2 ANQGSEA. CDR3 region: CSVPQGRAYNEQFF. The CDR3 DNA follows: TGCAGCGTCCCACAGGGTCGCGCCTACAATGAGCAGTTCTTC.

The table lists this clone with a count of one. The CDR3 reads CASSNLRGRETQYF. The CDR3 nucleotides read TGCGCCAGCAGTAATTTGAGGGGGCGAGAGACCCAGTACTTC. The chain combines TRBV10-1 with TRBJ2-5; 7 nucleotides match TRBD1. CDR3 length: 14 residues. CDR1 and CDR2 (germline): WNHNN, SYGVQD (reference sequence). Trimming at V came to 5 bases and at J to 4 bases, leaving 7 bases not matched to a gene.

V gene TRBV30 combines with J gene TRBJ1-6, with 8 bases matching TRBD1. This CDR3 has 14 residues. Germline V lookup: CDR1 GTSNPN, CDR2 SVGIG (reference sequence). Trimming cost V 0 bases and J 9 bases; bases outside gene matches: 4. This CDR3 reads CAWSVATGGSPLHF. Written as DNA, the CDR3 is TGTGCCTGGAGTGTAGCTACAGGGGGTTCACCCCTCCACTTT.

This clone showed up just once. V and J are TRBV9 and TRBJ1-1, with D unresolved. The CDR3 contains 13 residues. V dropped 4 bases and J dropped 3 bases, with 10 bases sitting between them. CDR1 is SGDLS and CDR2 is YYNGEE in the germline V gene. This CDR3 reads CASSSRWDTEAFF. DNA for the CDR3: TGTGCCAGCAGCTCTCGCTGGGACACTGAAGCTTTCTTT.

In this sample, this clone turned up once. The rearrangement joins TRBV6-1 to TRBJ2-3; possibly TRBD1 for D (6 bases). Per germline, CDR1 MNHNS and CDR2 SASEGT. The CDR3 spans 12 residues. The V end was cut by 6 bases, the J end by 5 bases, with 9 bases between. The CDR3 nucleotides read TGTGCCAGCAGGGAACAGGGAGATACGCAGTATTTT. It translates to CASREQGDTQYF.

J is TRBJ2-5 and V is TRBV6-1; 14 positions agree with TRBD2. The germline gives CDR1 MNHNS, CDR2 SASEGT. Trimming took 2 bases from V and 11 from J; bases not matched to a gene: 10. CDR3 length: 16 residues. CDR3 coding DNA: TGTGCCAGCAGTGAAAGGGGGACTAGCGGGAGATGGGAGCAGTACTTC. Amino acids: CASSERGTSGRWEQYF.

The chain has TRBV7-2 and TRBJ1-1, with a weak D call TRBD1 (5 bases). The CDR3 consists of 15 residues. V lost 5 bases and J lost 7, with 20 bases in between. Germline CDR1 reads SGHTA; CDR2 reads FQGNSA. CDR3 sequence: CASSTGPAAAGEAFF. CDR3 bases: TGTGCCAGCAGCACAGGACCGGCTGCGGCGGGTGAAGCTTTCTTT.

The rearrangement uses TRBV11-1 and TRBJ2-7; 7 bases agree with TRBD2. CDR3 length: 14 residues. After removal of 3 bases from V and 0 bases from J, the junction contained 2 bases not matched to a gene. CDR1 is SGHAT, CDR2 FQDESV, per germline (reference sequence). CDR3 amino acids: CASSFPSGSYEQYF. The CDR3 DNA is TGTGCCAGCAGCTTTCCTAGCGGCTCCTACGAGCAGTACTTC.

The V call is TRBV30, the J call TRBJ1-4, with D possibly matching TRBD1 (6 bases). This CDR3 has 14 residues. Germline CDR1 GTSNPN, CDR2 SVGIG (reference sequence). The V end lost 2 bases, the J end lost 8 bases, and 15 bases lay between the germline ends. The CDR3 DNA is TGTGCCTGGAGTACCGGGACATGGGGAGAAAAACTGTTTTTT. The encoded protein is CAWSTGTWGEKLFF.

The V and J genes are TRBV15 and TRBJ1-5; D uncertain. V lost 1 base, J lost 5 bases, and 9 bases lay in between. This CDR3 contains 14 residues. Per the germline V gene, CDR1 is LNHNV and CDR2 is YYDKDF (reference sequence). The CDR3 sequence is CATSRGLGDQPQHF. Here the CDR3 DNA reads TGTGCCACCAGCAGAGGACTCGGGGATCAGCCCCAGCATTTT.